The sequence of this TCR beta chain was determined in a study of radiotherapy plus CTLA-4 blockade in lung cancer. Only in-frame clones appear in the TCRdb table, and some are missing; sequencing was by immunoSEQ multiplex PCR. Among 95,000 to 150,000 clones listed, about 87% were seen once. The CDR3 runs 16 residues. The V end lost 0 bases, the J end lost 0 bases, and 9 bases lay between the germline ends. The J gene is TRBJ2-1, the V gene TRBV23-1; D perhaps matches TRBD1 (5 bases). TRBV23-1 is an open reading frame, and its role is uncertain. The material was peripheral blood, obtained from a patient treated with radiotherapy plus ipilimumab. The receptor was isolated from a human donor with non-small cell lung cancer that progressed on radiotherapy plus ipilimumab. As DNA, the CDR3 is TGCGCCAGCAGTCAATCGGACACGGCCTCCTACAATGAGCAGTTCTTC. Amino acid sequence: CASSQSDTASYNEQFF.